The 20 T cell receptor beta chains given below trace back to one sample, sequenced in a study of T cell clonotyping in hematopoietic cell transplantation. Only in-frame clones appear in the TCRdb table, and some are missing; sequencing was by immunoSEQ multiplex PCR. The sample records tens of thousands of clones, about 93% being singletons. Sequencing was done on a sample of peripheral blood mononuclear cells. These receptors all come from a woman aged 45-59 years in good health. Some clones in this sample may be carry-over from other donors' samples.

The chain has TRBV7-2 and TRBJ1-1; D possibly corresponds to TRBD1 (5 bases). V was pared by 6 bases and J by 0 bases, with 11 bases between. The CDR3 runs to 14 residues. CDR1 and CDR2 (germline): SGHTA, FQGNSA. The CDR3 is CASRTGRMNTEAFF. The CDR3 nucleotides are TGTGCCAGCAGAACAGGCCGTATGAACACTGAAGCTTTCTTT.

The genes are TRBV7-6 and TRBJ2-7, with TRBD1 as a possible D gene (6 bases). V was shortened by 5 bases and J by 4 bases, with 15 bases between the two germline ends. Germline V gene lookup returns CDR1 SGHVS and CDR2 FNYEAQ. The CDR3 is 14 amino acids. The CDR3: CASSPGEGEYEQYF. The DNA of the CDR3 is TGTGCCAGCAGCCCCGGCGAGGGGGAATACGAGCAGTACTTC. Using reference TRBV7-6 and TRBJ2-7 for the parts outside the CDR3, the full variable domain is GAGVSQSPRYKVTKRGQDVALRCDPISGHVSLYWYRQALGQGPEFLTYFNYEAQQDKSGLPNDRFSAERPEGSISTLTIQRTEQRDSAMYRCASSPGEGEYEQYFGPGTRLTVT.

The chain joins TRBV2 to TRBJ1-2, with 10 bases lining up with TRBD1. The CDR3 totals 15 residues. V shed 3 bases, J shed 4 bases, and the junction held 5 bases outside the gene matches. Germline V gene lookup returns CDR1 SNHLY and CDR2 FYNNEI. This CDR3 reads CASSEGQGFTYGYTF. The DNA for the CDR3 is TGTGCCAGCAGTGAGGGACAGGGGTTTACCTATGGCTACACCTTC.

The rearrangement uses TRBV7-8 and TRBJ2-7; TRBD1 matches at 9 bases. V shed 1 base and J 5 bases; nucleotides not matched to a gene: 6. The CDR3 length is 15 residues. CDR1 and CDR2 from the germline V gene are SGHVS and FQNEAQ. CDR3 nucleotide sequence: TGTGCCAGCAGCTTAGGGACAGGGGAGTGGGACGAGCAGTACTTC. It codes for CASSLGTGEWDEQYF.

The V gene is TRBV19, the J gene TRBJ1-5; 10 positions match TRBD1. The CDR3 spans 16 residues. Trimming took 5 bases from V and 5 from J; bases not matched to a gene: 9. Germline assignment: CDR1 LNHDA and CDR2 SQIVND (reference sequence). The CDR3 coding sequence is TGTGCCAGTAGTGTGACAGGGGGCCCCCAGCATCAGCCCCAGCATTTT. Protein product: CASSVTGGPQHQPQHF.

The chain combines TRBV29-1 with TRBJ2-1; TRBD2 aligns across 11 bases. With 5 bases clipped from V and 2 bases from J, the junction kept 2 bases outside the gene matches. This CDR3 region has 14 residues. Per the germline V gene, CDR1 is SQVTM and CDR2 is ANQGSEA. The CDR3 DNA reads as TGCAGCGTTCTAGCGGGGGGTCCCTACAATGAGCAGTTCTTC. Encoded protein: CSVLAGGPYNEQFF.

The J gene is TRBJ1-5, the V gene TRBV7-9, with unresolved D. The CDR3 consists of 13 residues. Per germline, CDR1 SEHNR and CDR2 FQNEAQ (reference sequence). Trimming removed 5 bases from V and 4 bases from J, with 9 bases in between. The CDR3 DNA is TGTGCCAGCAGCGAGGCGGGGAATCAGCCCCAGCATTTT. Translating gives CASSEAGNQPQHF.

The chain combines TRBV27 with TRBJ1-1; weak D call: TRBD1 (5 bases). Germline CDR1 reads MNHEY; CDR2 reads SMNVEV (reference sequence). This CDR3 region has 15 residues. Trimming shortened V by 0 bases and J by 7 bases, and 15 bases separated the two germline ends. The CDR3 here is CASSLSLRADNEAFF. Written as DNA, the CDR3 is TGTGCCAGCAGTTTATCGCTCAGGGCCGATAATGAAGCTTTCTTT.

The gene calls are TRBV11-3 and TRBJ2-1; D not certain. The V gene lost 5 bases and the J gene lost 8 bases, with 13 bases spanning the gap. The CDR3 covers 13 residues. Germline V lookup: CDR1 SGHNT, CDR2 YENEEA. In nucleotides, the CDR3 is TGTGCCAGCAGCCCTATCATTGTTGATGAGCAGTTCTTC. It codes for CASSPIIVDEQFF.

The rearrangement uses TRBV5-6 and TRBJ2-5, with TRBD1 matching over 7 bases. This CDR3 is 16 amino acids long. Germline CDR1 and CDR2: SGHDT and YYEEEE. The junction had 8 bases not matched to a gene; V was cut back by 2 bases and J by 1 base. The CDR3 protein is CASSFYTGTVQETQYF. The CDR3 DNA reads as TGTGCCAGCAGCTTTTATACCGGGACAGTCCAAGAGACCCAGTACTTC.

This chain links TRBV6-1 with TRBJ2-3; TRBD2 matches 9 bases. J lost 1 base, V lost 1 base, and 0 bases had no gene match. The CDR3 length is 15 residues. CDR1 is MNHNS, CDR2 SASEGT, per germline. DNA for the CDR3: TGTGCCAGCAGTGAAGAGCGGGGGGGCACAGATACGCAGTATTTT. It translates to CASSEERGGTDTQYF.

The chain has TRBV25-1 and TRBJ2-7, with TRBD1 identical over 8 bases. The J segment lost 6 bases and the V segment lost 3 bases, leaving 7 bases of the junction unmatched. The CDR3 is 14 amino acids. Germline CDR1 and CDR2: MGHDK and SYGVNS. The CDR3 nucleotides are TGTGCCAGCAGTGACCGGGACAGGTTTTCCGAGCAGTACTTC. Encoded protein: CASSDRDRFSEQYF.

The V gene is TRBV7-3, the J gene TRBJ1-3; TRBD1 is a possible D gene (5 bases). Germline CDR1 SGHTA, CDR2 FQGTGA. CDR3 size: 13 residues. Trimming shortened V by 6 bases and J by 1 base, and 7 bases separated the two germline ends. The chain's CDR3 is CASSPGSGNTIYF. The CDR3 DNA follows: TGTGCCAGCAGTCCAGGGTCTGGAAACACCATATATTTT.

The V call is TRBV28, the J call TRBJ1-1, with 9 nucleotides matching TRBD1. Germline trimming cut 3 bases from V and 1 base from J; bases unmatched to any gene: 3. Germline CDR1 is MDHEN and CDR2 is SYDVKM. The CDR3 spans 15 residues. CDR3 in amino acids: CASSLLDRGNTEAFF. The CDR3 bases are TGTGCCAGCAGTTTGTTGGACAGGGGGAACACTGAAGCTTTCTTT.

V gene TRBV7-2 combines with J gene TRBJ2-5; D gene unclear. Per germline, CDR1 SGHTA and CDR2 FQGNSA. CDR3 length equals 13 residues. V lost 5 bases and J lost 6, with 13 bases in between. CDR3 sequence reads: CASSPAPDKTQYF. The DNA for the CDR3 is TGTGCCAGCAGCCCAGCGCCGGATAAGACCCAGTACTTC.

The chain is built from TRBV14 and TRBJ2-2; D may be TRBD1 or TRBD2 (5 bases each). V shed 0 bases and J shed 4 bases, with 9 bases lying between them. This CDR3 contains 15 residues. Germline CDR1 reads SGHDN; CDR2 reads FVKESK. DNA for the CDR3: TGTGCCAGCAGCCAAGATATCGGGGCCACCGGGGAGCTGTTTTTT. As protein: CASSQDIGATGELFF. Full variable domain (outside the CDR3, taken from reference TRBV14 and TRBJ2-2): EAGVTQFPSHSVIEKGQTVTLRCDPISGHDNLYWYRRVMGKEIKFLLHFVKESKQDESGMPNNRFLAERTGGTYSTLKVQPAELEDSGVYFCASSQDIGATGELFFGEGSRLTVL.

The DNA for the CDR3 is TGTGCCAGCAGCTTAAGCAGGAGCTCTGGGGCCAACGTCCTGACTTTC. Residues: CASSLSRSSGANVLTF. The chain employs TRBV7-2 and TRBJ2-6; no clear D. Trimming took 2 bases from V and 0 from J, leaving 8 bases between them. The germline V gene has CDR1 SGHTA and CDR2 FQGNSA. The length of the CDR3 is 16 residues.

J is TRBJ2-3 and V is TRBV4-2; D remains unclear. There are 13 residues in the CDR3. The germline V and J ends were trimmed by 3 bases and 4 bases, with 8 bases remaining between them. In germline, CDR1 is LGHNA, CDR2 YNFKEQ. The CDR3 is CASSQLGPDTQYF. In nucleotides, the CDR3 is TGTGCCAGCAGCCAGCTAGGGCCAGATACGCAGTATTTT.

The V call is TRBV4-3, the J call TRBJ2-2; 8 bases are shared with TRBD1. After removal of 3 bases from V and 1 base from J, the junction contained 13 bases not matched to a gene. The CDR3 spans 19 residues. Germline CDR1 LGHNA, CDR2 YSLEER. CDR3 region: CASSHGQGRAILNTGELFF. DNA of the CDR3: TGCGCCAGCAGCCACGGACAGGGACGTGCCATTTTGAACACCGGGGAGCTGTTTTTT.

This chain links TRBV19 with TRBJ2-5; the D gene is possibly TRBD1 (5 bases). Trimming stripped 4 bases from V and 7 bases from J, with 16 bases between. CDR1 is LNHDA, CDR2 SQIVND, per germline (reference sequence). This CDR3 has 14 residues. CDR3 DNA: TGTGCCAGTAGTACTCTACAGGATTTTGGGACCCAGTACTTC. Translating gives CASSTLQDFGTQYF.